This T cell receptor (beta chain) was profiled in a study of blood T cell repertoires in COVID-19. Study-wide context: The United States, Italy and Spain were the sources of the acute and convalescent COVID-19 samples. The cDNA or gDNA used as material had been derived from T cells, B-cell-depleted T cells, or PBMCs.

Germline loops: CDR1 MNHEY, CDR2 SVGAGI. Losses at the gene ends were 5 bases for V and 7 bases for J; bases not matched to a gene: 5. This CDR3 comprises 14 residues. In the authors' workflow: Estimation of nucleated cell counts was performed using reference gene primer amplification. TCRdb's copy holds only in-frame clones and misses some; the assay was immunoSEQ multiplex PCR. V, J and clone size are those of that table, while D and trimming were read from the DNA. The table lists about 92,000 clones, roughly 78% of them singletons. Sequencing used peripheral blood. The sequence came from a woman between 70 and 85 years old with acute or convalescent COVID-19. The gene calls are TRBV6-5 and TRBJ1-6, with 7 nucleotides matching TRBD1. The CDR3 DNA follows: TGTGCCAGCAGTAAAAACAGGGGAAATTCACCCCTCCACTTT. Translation: CASSKNRGNSPLHF.